This TCR beta chain was identified during a study of blood T cell repertoires in COVID-19. As for the study in general: Acute and convalescent COVID-19 specimens originated in the United States, Italy and Spain. PBMCs, B-cell-depleted T cells, or T cells were the source of the cDNA or gDNA that made up the material.

Repertoires were generated with immunoSEQ multiplex PCR, while TCRdb's copy carries only in-frame clones and drops some. The sample carries 170,000 or so clones, just over 85% recorded once. The germline gives CDR1 SGHRS, CDR2 YFSETQ. The CDR3 has 16 residues. Trimming at V came to 0 bases and at J to 0 bases, leaving 3 bases not matched to a gene. Sequencing was carried out using peripheral blood. The chain has TRBV5-1 and TRBJ1-3; the match to TRBD1 covers 7 bases. The receptor was derived from a man aged 50 or older with active or convalescent COVID-19. CDR3 DNA: TGCGCCAGCAGCTTGGTGGCAGGGGGCTCTGGAAACACCATATATTTT. This encodes CASSLVAGGSGNTIYF.